The next 15 T cell receptor beta chains were all read from a single sample in a study of T cell responses to AZD1222 COVID-19 vaccine. Produced via immunoSEQ multiplex PCR; TCRdb's table is partial and in-frame only. The profile covers fewer than 200,000 clones, with over 80% appearing a single time and 5% to 7% taken by the ten largest. The specimen was peripheral blood, collected on day 0 of AZD1222 vaccination. The receptors come from an adult in good health.

V usage is TRBV4-1 and J usage is TRBJ1-1, with 10 bases identical to TRBD1. The CDR3 covers 16 residues. The junction had 4 bases not matched to a gene; V was cut back by 3 bases and J by 0 bases. The germline gives CDR1 MGHRA, CDR2 YSYEKL. In DNA, the CDR3 is TGCGCCAGCAGCCAGGGGGACAGGGGAATGAACACTGAAGCTTTCTTT. This translates into CASSQGDRGMNTEAFF.

This clone appeared a few times. The V and J genes are TRBV29-1 and TRBJ1-3; D uncertain. The germline gives CDR1 SQVTM, CDR2 ANQGSEA. V shed 1 base and J shed 4 bases, with 5 bases lying between them. This CDR3 contains 12 residues. The DNA of the CDR3 is TGCAGCGTTGAAGGGGCCGGAAACACCATATATTTT. Translating it yields CSVEGAGNTIYF.

V gene TRBV7-2 combines with J gene TRBJ2-1; TRBD2 matches 7 bases. Trimming took 5 bases from V and 2 from J; bases not matched to a gene: 6. There are 15 residues in the CDR3. Looked up from germline, CDR1 is SGHTA and CDR2 is FQGNSA. The CDR3 loop reads CASSPSGGTYNEQFF. The CDR3 bases are TGTGCCAGCAGCCCTTCGGGGGGTACCTACAATGAGCAGTTCTTC.

The chain employs TRBV6-5 and TRBJ1-2; TRBD1 is a possible D gene (6 bases). V dropped 6 bases and J dropped 7 bases, with 9 bases sitting between them. This CDR3 is built from 11 residues. Per germline, CDR1 MNHEY and CDR2 SVGAGI. CDR3 amino acids: CASRHRVGYTF. CDR3 DNA: TGTGCCAGCAGGCACAGGGTTGGCTACACCTTC.

V is TRBV7-2 and J is TRBJ2-2, with a tentative D call TRBD1 (6 bases). The CDR3 extends over 13 amino acids. V was cut by 5 bases and J by 7 bases, with 11 bases left in between. Germline loops: CDR1 SGHTA, CDR2 FQGNSA. The CDR3 loop reads CASSLQGSGELFF. The CDR3 DNA sequence: TGTGCCAGCAGCCTTCAGGGGAGCGGGGAGCTGTTTTTT. Combining the CDR3 with reference TRBV7-2 and TRBJ2-2 gives the whole variable domain GAGVSQSPSNKVTEKGKDVELRCDPISGHTALYWYRQSLGQGLEFLIYFQGNSAPDKSGLPSDRFSAERTGGSVSTLTIQRTQQEDSAVYLCASSLQGSGELFFGEGSRLTVL.

V usage is TRBV18 and J usage is TRBJ1-2; D unresolved. V lost 1 base and J 7 bases, leaving 16 bases between the germline ends. The CDR3 totals 15 residues. Per germline, CDR1 KGHSH and CDR2 LQKENI. The CDR3 DNA follows: TGTGCCAGCTCACCACTTCCGGGTCCCGGCTTTGGCTACACCTTC. It specifies CASSPLPGPGFGYTF. The full variable domain, its missing parts supplied by reference TRBV18 and TRBJ1-2, is NAGVMQNPRHLVRRRGQEARLRCSPMKGHSHVYWYRQLPEEGLKFMVYLQKENIIDESGMPKERFSAEFPKEGPSILRIQQVVRGDSAAYFCASSPLPGPGFGYTFGSGTRLTVV.

Only one count was recorded for this clone. The rearrangement uses TRBV28 and TRBJ1-2; tentatively, D is TRBD1 (6 bases). This CDR3 spans 12 amino acids. Germline CDR1 MDHEN, CDR2 SYDVKM. V lost 7 bases and J 4 bases, leaving 10 bases between the germline ends. CDR3 sequence: CASTTGSYGYTF. CDR3 coding DNA: TGTGCCAGCACTACAGGGTCCTATGGCTACACCTTC.

This chain uses TRBV7-2 with TRBJ2-1; no clear D gene. CDR1 and CDR2 (germline): SGHTA, FQGNSA. The CDR3 has 14 amino acids. V lost 6 bases to trimming and J lost 4 bases, with 13 bases between them. CDR3 region: CASSWPTVYNEQFF. Written as DNA, the CDR3 is TGTGCCAGCAGTTGGCCTACAGTTTACAATGAGCAGTTCTTC.

This clone turned up a few times. The chain couples TRBV6-5 to TRBJ2-7, with D possibly being TRBD2 (6 bases). This CDR3 is 13 amino acids long. V was trimmed by 7 bases and J by 7 bases, leaving 17 bases between them. Germline-derived CDR1 and CDR2 are MNHEY and SVGAGI. As DNA, the CDR3 is TGTGCCAGCAACGACGGGGGAAGAGGAGAGCAGTACTTC. It encodes CASNDGGRGEQYF.

V usage is TRBV28 and J usage is TRBJ1-6, with D hard to call. Germline loops: CDR1 MDHEN, CDR2 SYDVKM. The ends were cut back, 7 bases at V and 10 bases at J, with 11 bases in the middle. The CDR3 sequence is 12 residues long. The CDR3 protein is CASNLRESPLHF. In DNA, the CDR3 is TGTGCCAGCAACCTTCGGGAGTCACCCCTCCACTTT.

The V gene is TRBV3-1 (or the pseudogene TRBV3-2), the J gene TRBJ2-2, with TRBD2 as a possible D gene (6 bases). V was cut by 1 base and J by 4 bases, with 16 bases left in between. CDR1 is LGHDT, CDR2 YNNKEL, per germline (reference sequence). The CDR3 is made up of 17 amino acids. The DNA of the CDR3 is TGTGCCAGCAGCCAAGGAAGAGGCGGGACGATCACCGGGGAGCTGTTTTTT. Translated: CASSQGRGGTITGELFF.

The V and J genes are TRBV10-3 and TRBJ2-7, with 8 bases aligning to TRBD2. The CDR3 extends over 14 amino acids. CDR1 and CDR2 from the germline V gene are ENHRY and SYGVKD. V lost 2 bases and J lost 5; bases outside the gene matches: 5. Here the CDR3 reads CAISEGSSGNEQYF. The CDR3 DNA reads TGTGCCATCAGTGAGGGGAGTAGCGGGAACGAGCAGTACTTC.

The gene calls are TRBV7-9 and TRBJ1-4, with TRBD1 as a possible D gene (6 bases). CDR3 size: 15 residues. Trimming removed 1 base from V and 7 bases from J, with 13 bases in between. Germline CDR1 SEHNR, CDR2 FQNEAQ (reference sequence). The CDR3 region is CASSLGSQGSEKLFF. Written as DNA, the CDR3 is TGTGCCAGCAGCTTAGGGTCACAGGGAAGTGAAAAACTGTTTTTT.

This clone has just one count. The V gene is TRBV3-1 (or the pseudogene TRBV3-2), the J gene TRBJ2-1; no clear D gene. Per the germline V gene, CDR1 is LGHDT and CDR2 is YNNKEL (reference sequence). The CDR3 is 11 residues long. V lost 8 bases and J lost 1, with 3 bases in between. DNA of the CDR3: TGTGCCAGCGGTTCCTACAATGAGCAGTTCTTC. Protein product: CASGSYNEQFF.

This clone has just one count. This CDR3 reads CASSLRPEETQYF. The CDR3 region has the DNA TGTGCCAGCAGCTTACGTCCAGAAGAGACCCAGTACTTC. The chain has TRBV7-9 and TRBJ2-5; D is ambiguous. Trimming removed 2 bases at V and 3 bases at J, with 7 bases between. Germline assignment: CDR1 SEHNR and CDR2 FQNEAQ (reference sequence). This CDR3 region has 13 residues.